This is a list of T cell receptor beta chains from one sample in a study of blood T cells in healthy people across ages. TCRdb processed the 5' RACE reads anew with MiXCR; each CDR3 protein has one entry. The data contain some 1.5 million distinct CDR3 sequences, approximately 30% of them singletons. Material for sequencing was blood. These receptors all stem from a woman between 25 and 40 years old in good health. CDR3s leave out the opening cysteine and the closing phenylalanine or tryptophan.

CDR3: SAVDRGTNTEAF; J: TRBJ1-1; V: TRBV29-1
CDR3: ASSIIAGSSYNEQY; J: TRBJ2-7; V: TRBV5-1
CDR3: ASSQEFRGAWQF; J: TRBJ2-1; V: TRBV4-3
CDR3: AVLGSSQSGANVLT; J: TRBJ2-6; V: TRBV6-6
CDR3: ASSPPGRRSNQPQH; J: TRBJ1-5; V: TRBV12-3/TRBV12-4
CDR3: ASSYRYYEQY; J: TRBJ2-7; V: TRBV6-6
CDR3: SVAGKGNTEAF; J: TRBJ1-1; V: TRBV29-1
CDR3: AISVGALDDTQY; J: TRBJ2-3; V: TRBV10-3
CDR3: SANRGFSGYT; J: TRBJ1-2; V: TRBV20-1
CDR3: ASSQDTARATNYGYT; J: TRBJ1-2; V: TRBV4-3
CDR3: ASSQMGLAGSYEQY; J: TRBJ2-7; V: TRBV4-1
CDR3: SAPLLAGQETQY; J: TRBJ2-5; V: TRBV20-1
CDR3: ATSTGSKTGNEQF; J: TRBJ2-1; V: TRBV24-1
CDR3: ASSRSGAYNEQF; J: TRBJ2-1; V: TRBV7-9
CDR3: ASSRWRGSTDTQY; J: TRBJ2-3; V: TRBV7-2
CDR3: AWGAAGGDEQF; J: TRBJ2-1; V: TRBV30
CDR3: ASSQDLAEETDTQY; J: TRBJ2-3; V: TRBV4-3
CDR3: ASSWTSGDYNEQF; J: TRBJ2-1; V: TRBV7-2
CDR3: ASSLGRGVANEQF; J: TRBJ2-1; V: TRBV5-6
CDR3: ASSSTGVIDEQY; J: .; V: TRBV6-5
CDR3: ASSSALIAGQNYEQY; J: TRBJ2-7; V: TRBV6-2/TRBV6-3
CDR3: AISEAGTEPNNGQF; J: TRBJ2-1; V: TRBV10-3
CDR3: ASSPETYNEQF; J: TRBJ2-1; V: TRBV7-2
CDR3: SATGLAGGPSSYEQY; J: TRBJ2-7; V: TRBV20-1
CDR3: SVEERQGWGEQY; J: TRBJ2-7; V: TRBV29-1
CDR3: ASSDQGAGEQF; J: TRBJ2-1; V: TRBV2
CDR3: ASSLAIGETDTQY; J: TRBJ2-3; V: TRBV7-9
CDR3: ASSLVAGSGANVLT; J: TRBJ2-6; V: TRBV7-2
CDR3: SVGGVWDGYT; J: TRBJ1-2; V: TRBV29-1
CDR3: ASSLAPGYNEQF; J: TRBJ2-1; V: TRBV7-2
CDR3: ASSLVPTRSGANVLT; J: TRBJ2-6; V: TRBV7-2
CDR3: SARVTGVGVKETQY; J: TRBJ2-5; V: TRBV20-1
CDR3: ASSAPGQISGTEAF; J: TRBJ1-1; V: TRBV7-9
CDR3: ASSLVLLGTQY; J: TRBJ2-5; V: TRBV28
CDR3: ASSLSARQAYNEQF; J: TRBJ2-1; V: TRBV27
CDR3: ASSRSGGTTDTQY; J: TRBJ2-3; V: TRBV6-1
CDR3: ASSFQVRGKDTQY; J: TRBJ2-3; V: TRBV5-5
CDR3: SARTREVWGTNTEAF; J: TRBJ1-1; V: TRBV20-1
CDR3: ASSLVVAGVADTQY; J: TRBJ2-3; V: TRBV7-2
CDR3: ASRYSNGRGGQY; J: TRBJ2-5; V: TRBV6-6
CDR3: ASSRRQGGYGYT; J: TRBJ1-2; V: TRBV5-1
CDR3: ASSVSGGADTQY; J: TRBJ2-3; V: TRBV5-1